The 18 T cell receptor beta chains below come from one sample, sequenced in a study of T cell responses to AZD1222 COVID-19 vaccine. This table comes from immunoSEQ multiplex PCR, and its TCRdb copy is limited to in-frame clones, with some not included. The data show roughly 93,000 clones, roughly nine tenths seen once. This sample comprised peripheral blood, obtained on day 0 of AZD1222 vaccination. The receptors stem from an adult in good health.

CDR3 DNA: TGTGCCAGTAGTATGGCAGGGTATGCAATCTATGGCTACACCTTC. Its translation: CASSMAGYAIYGYTF. V usage is TRBV19 and J usage is TRBJ1-2, with D possibly TRBD1 on 5 matching bases. The CDR3 runs 15 residues. The V end was cut by 3 bases, the J end by 4 bases, with 15 bases between. Germline-derived CDR1 and CDR2 are LNHDA and SQIVND (reference sequence).

The J gene is TRBJ1-2, the V gene TRBV18; 10 bases are a match to TRBD1. The junction had 2 bases not matched to a gene; V was cut back by 0 bases and J by 4 bases. CDR1 and CDR2 from the germline V gene are KGHSH and LQKENI. CDR3 size: 15 residues. The CDR3 region is CASSPPGQGSYGYTF. The CDR3 nucleotides read TGTGCCAGCTCACCACCGGGACAGGGGAGCTATGGCTACACCTTC.

This rearrangement joins TRBV3-1 (or the pseudogene TRBV3-2) to TRBJ1-5; tentatively, D is TRBD1 (5 bases). Germline V gene sequence: CDR1 LGHDT, CDR2 YNNKEL (reference sequence). V was pared by 1 base and J by 9 bases, with 16 bases between. The CDR3 is 15 residues long. The CDR3 is CASSQGGAGVWPQHF. CDR3 sequence (DNA): TGTGCCAGCAGCCAAGGGGGCGCCGGGGTTTGGCCCCAGCATTTT.

This clone has a single count. The V and J genes are TRBV2 and TRBJ1-5; 9 positions match TRBD1. The junction had 12 bases not matched to a gene; V was cut back by 6 bases and J by 6 bases. The V gene's germline CDR1 is SNHLY and CDR2 FYNNEI. This CDR3 comprises 16 residues. In DNA form, the CDR3 reads TGTGCCAGCAGCGGCTTGGGACAGGGTGTCGGTCAGCCCCAGCATTTT. Amino acid sequence: CASSGLGQGVGQPQHF.

This chain joins TRBV13 and TRBJ2-7; TRBD2 is a possible D gene (7 bases). The V gene's germline CDR1 is PRHDT and CDR2 FYEKMQ (reference sequence). Trimming took off 3 bases at V and 3 bases at J, with 15 bases between the two ends. The CDR3 extends over 15 amino acids. CDR3 in DNA: TGTGCCAGCAGCTTGAGGGGGGGGGCTCGCTACGAGCAGTACTTC. It codes for CASSLRGGARYEQYF. Supplemented by reference TRBV13 and TRBJ2-7, the full variable domain reads AAGVIQSPRHLIKEKRETATLKCYPIPRHDTVYWYQQGPGQDPQFLISFYEKMQSDKGSIPDRFSAQQFSDYHSELNMSSLELGDSALYFCASSLRGGARYEQYFGPGTRLTVT.

V usage is TRBV18 and J usage is TRBJ2-7, with a weak D call TRBD2 (8 bases). The length of the CDR3 is 15 residues. Germline assignment: CDR1 KGHSH and CDR2 LQKENI. V was trimmed by 3 bases and J by 4 bases, leaving 16 bases between them. The DNA of the CDR3 is TGTGCCAGCTCACCTCGGGAGGGGGCTTGGTACGAGCAGTACTTC. Its translation: CASSPREGAWYEQYF.

The V gene is TRBV20-1, the J gene TRBJ2-5; D is undetermined. V lost 3 bases to trimming and J lost 4 bases, with 15 bases between them. Germline V lookup: CDR1 DFQATT, CDR2 SNEGSKA (reference sequence). The CDR3 loop spans 14 amino acids. DNA for the CDR3: TGCAGTGCTAGTCATCCGGGCCTGGGAGAGACCCAGTACTTC. Protein product: CSASHPGLGETQYF.

This chain joins TRBV7-2 and TRBJ1-4; no reliable D call. The ends were cut back, 2 bases at V and 8 bases at J, with 12 bases in the middle. The CDR3 extends over 14 amino acids. Germline V gives CDR1 SGHTA, CDR2 FQGNSA. The CDR3 loop reads CASSLNGLGEKLFF. As DNA, the CDR3 is TGTGCCAGCAGCTTAAACGGATTAGGAGAAAAACTGTTTTTT.

The genes are TRBV10-1 and TRBJ1-1, with D unclear. V was trimmed by 0 bases and J by 10 bases, leaving 12 bases between them. Looked up from germline, CDR1 is WNHNN and CDR2 is SYGVQD (reference sequence). The CDR3 is 13 amino acids. This CDR3 is CASSESALGSAFF. The CDR3 DNA follows: TGCGCCAGCAGTGAGTCGGCCCTGGGATCAGCTTTCTTT.

This clone was found once. The rearrangement uses TRBV2 and TRBJ1-5; 9 positions agree with TRBD1. V dropped 5 bases and J dropped 6; count of bases not matched to a gene: 8. This CDR3 comprises 15 residues. From germline, CDR1 is SNHLY and CDR2 FYNNEI. CDR3 sequence (DNA): TGTGCCAGCAGTTACGATGACAGGGGGGTTCAGCCCCAGCATTTT. This translates into CASSYDDRGVQPQHF.

V and J are TRBV5-6 and TRBJ1-2; D is undetermined. Germline V gene sequence: CDR1 SGHDT, CDR2 YYEEEE. The CDR3 spans 15 residues. The V and J ends lost 2 bases and 3 bases respectively, with 14 bases between them. CDR3 in amino acids: CASSFWMVPYYGYTF. For the CDR3, the DNA is TGTGCCAGCAGCTTTTGGATGGTCCCGTACTATGGCTACACCTTC.

The rearrangement links TRBV9 to TRBJ1-1; D is undetermined. V was pared by 3 bases and J by 6 bases, with 12 bases between. CDR3 length: 13 residues. From germline, CDR1 is SGDLS and CDR2 YYNGEE. CDR3 DNA sequence: TGTGCCAGCAGCGGAACAAGTATAGCTGAAGCTTTCTTT. It translates to CASSGTSIAEAFF.

The chain employs TRBV7-6 and TRBJ1-1, with a weak D call TRBD1 (6 bases). Trimming removed 1 base at V and 3 bases at J, with 15 bases between. This CDR3 is 16 amino acids long. Germline assignment: CDR1 SGHVS and CDR2 FNYEAQ. Here the CDR3 DNA reads TGTGCCAGCAGCTTAGGTCAGGTCCCAGGGGACACTGAAGCTTTCTTT. This codes for CASSLGQVPGDTEAFF.

The genes are TRBV21-1 and TRBJ1-2; the D call of TRBD1 is as the table states it, not checked on the DNA. TRBV21-1 represents a pseudogene. The CDR3 loop spans 15 amino acids. CDR3 region: CASSKAAVINYGYTF. The CDR3 DNA reads as TGTGCCAGCAGCAAAGCGGCAGTTATTAACTATGGCTACACCTTC.

V and J are TRBV19 and TRBJ1-2; D call uncertain. Germline-derived CDR1 and CDR2 are LNHDA and SQIVND (reference sequence). This CDR3 comprises 13 residues. Trimming left V 7 bases short and J 8 bases short, with 17 bases between. The CDR3 loop is CASKAQRSGGYTF. The CDR3, as DNA: TGTGCCAGTAAGGCACAGCGGAGTGGGGGCTACACCTTC. Drawing the rest from reference TRBV19 and TRBJ1-2, the complete variable domain is DGGITQSPKYLFRKEGQNVTLSCEQNLNHDAMYWYRQDPGQGLRLIYYSQIVNDFQKGDIAEGYSVSREKKESFPLTVTSAQKNPTAFYLCASKAQRSGGYTFGSGTRLTVV.

The rearrangement uses TRBV2 and TRBJ2-5; D gene uncertain. The germline CDR1 and CDR2 sequences are SNHLY and FYNNEI. The ends were cut back, 4 bases at V and 5 bases at J, with 11 bases in the middle. The CDR3 spans 13 residues. Written as DNA, the CDR3 is TGTGCCAGCAGTGTTCGGCTTTTGGAGACCCAGTACTTC. This gives the protein CASSVRLLETQYF.

The chain carries TRBV4-2 and TRBJ2-5, with a weak D call TRBD1 (6 bases). Trimming took off 2 bases at V and 4 bases at J, with 11 bases between the two ends. The CDR3 is made up of 14 amino acids. Germline loops: CDR1 LGHNA, CDR2 YNFKEQ. CDR3 bases: TGTGCCAGCAGCCAACCGGGACAAGGAGAGACCCAGTACTTC. Protein: CASSQPGQGETQYF.

The J gene is TRBJ1-3, the V gene TRBV2; a possible D gene is TRBD1 (6 bases). Germline V lookup: CDR1 SNHLY, CDR2 FYNNEI. Trimming cost V 7 bases and J 0 bases, with 10 bases left between them. The CDR3 loop spans 14 amino acids. The CDR3 is CASIDRTSGNTIYF. The CDR3 nucleotides are TGTGCCAGCATCGACAGGACCTCTGGAAACACCATATATTTT.